A selection of T cell receptor beta chains follows, all from one sample in a study of cytomegalovirus exposure and HLA in healthy donors. TCRdb's copy holds only in-frame clones and misses some; the assay was immunoSEQ multiplex PCR. The repertoire holds under 250,000 clones, approximately 82% seen once, with almost 8% in the top ten. The sequencing input was PBMCs. Receptors were obtained from a woman aged 55-70 years in good health and CMV-seropositive. Both conserved end residues are trimmed from each CDR3. The order of the fields is J gene, V gene, CDR3 protein.

j_call: TRBJ1-1; v_call: TRBV9; cdr3_aa: ASSIVQGPGF
j_call: NA; v_call: TRBV9; cdr3_aa: ASSDTGQLFHEQY
j_call: TRBJ1-1; v_call: TRBV19; cdr3_aa: ASRQGKEAF
j_call: TRBJ2-1; v_call: TRBV2; cdr3_aa: ARAKGLAGGPNEQF
j_call: TRBJ1-2; v_call: TRBV7-9; cdr3_aa: ASSHTDSGYT
j_call: TRBJ1-1; v_call: TRBV18; cdr3_aa: ASSPFRGNTEAF
j_call: TRBJ1-2; v_call: TRBV5-1; cdr3_aa: ASSQSFQGYT
j_call: TRBJ2-3; v_call: TRBV10-3; cdr3_aa: AISEQGGADTQY
j_call: TRBJ1-1; v_call: TRBV5-4; cdr3_aa: ASSLALNTEAF
j_call: TRBJ1-6; v_call: TRBV27; cdr3_aa: ASSLSDREGRSPLH
j_call: TRBJ2-1; v_call: TRBV5-4; cdr3_aa: ASSSRRGGYNEQF
j_call: NA; v_call: TRBV6-5; cdr3_aa: ASSSPGTGVHEQY
j_call: TRBJ2-1; v_call: TRBV5-1; cdr3_aa: ASSSGTGPWDEQF
j_call: TRBJ2-2; v_call: TRBV7-3; cdr3_aa: ASSLTRPGELF